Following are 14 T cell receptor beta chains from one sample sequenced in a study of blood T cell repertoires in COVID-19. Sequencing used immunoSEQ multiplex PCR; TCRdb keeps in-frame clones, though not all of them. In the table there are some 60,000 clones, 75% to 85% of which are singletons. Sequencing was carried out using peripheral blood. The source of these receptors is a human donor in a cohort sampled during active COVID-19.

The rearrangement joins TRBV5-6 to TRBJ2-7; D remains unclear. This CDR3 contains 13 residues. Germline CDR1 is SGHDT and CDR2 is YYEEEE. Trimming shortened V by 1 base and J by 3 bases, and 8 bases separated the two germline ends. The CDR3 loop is CASSLTGFYEQYF. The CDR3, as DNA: TGTGCCAGCAGCTTGACCGGGTTCTACGAGCAGTACTTC.

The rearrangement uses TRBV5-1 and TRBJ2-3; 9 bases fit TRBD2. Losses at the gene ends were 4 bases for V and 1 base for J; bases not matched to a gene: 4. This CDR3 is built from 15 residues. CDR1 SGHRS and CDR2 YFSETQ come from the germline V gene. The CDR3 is CASSPASGGTDTQYF. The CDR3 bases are TGCGCCAGCAGCCCTGCTAGCGGGGGCACAGATACGCAGTATTTT. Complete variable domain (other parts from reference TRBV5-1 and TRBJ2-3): KAGVTQTPRYLIKTRGQQVTLSCSPISGHRSVSWYQQTPGQGLQFLFEYFSETQRNKGNFPGRFSGRQFSNSRSEMNVSTLELGDSALYLCASSPASGGTDTQYFGPGTRLTVL.

The CDR3 region is CASSLLTSGASSGANVLTF. Written as DNA, the CDR3 is TGTGCCAGCAGCTTATTAACTAGCGGGGCGAGCTCTGGGGCCAACGTCCTGACTTTC. This chain connects TRBV7-3 to TRBJ2-6; 10 positions agree with TRBD2. There are 19 residues in the CDR3. With V trimmed by 2 bases and J by 0 bases, 7 bases remained unmatched. Per the germline V gene, CDR1 is SGHTA and CDR2 is FQGTGA.

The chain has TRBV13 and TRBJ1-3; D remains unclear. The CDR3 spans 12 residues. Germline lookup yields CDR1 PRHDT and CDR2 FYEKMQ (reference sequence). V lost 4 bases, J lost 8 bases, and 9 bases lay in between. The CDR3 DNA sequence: TGTGCCAGCAGCTCCAGGTGGGACACCATATATTTT. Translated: CASSSRWDTIYF.

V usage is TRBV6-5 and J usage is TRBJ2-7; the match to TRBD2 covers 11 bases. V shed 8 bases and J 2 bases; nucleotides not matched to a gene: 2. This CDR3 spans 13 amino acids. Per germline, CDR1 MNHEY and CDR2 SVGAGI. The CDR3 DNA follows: TGTGCCAGCGTTAGCGGGGGGGCCTACGAGCAGTACGTC. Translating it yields CASVSGGAYEQYV.

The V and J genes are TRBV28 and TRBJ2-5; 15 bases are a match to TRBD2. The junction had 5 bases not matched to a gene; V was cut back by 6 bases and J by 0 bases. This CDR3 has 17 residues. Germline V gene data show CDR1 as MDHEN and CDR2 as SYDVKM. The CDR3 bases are TGTGCCAGCAGCGAGGGACTAGCGGGGGGCGACCAAGAGACCCAGTACTTC. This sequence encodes CASSEGLAGGDQETQYF.

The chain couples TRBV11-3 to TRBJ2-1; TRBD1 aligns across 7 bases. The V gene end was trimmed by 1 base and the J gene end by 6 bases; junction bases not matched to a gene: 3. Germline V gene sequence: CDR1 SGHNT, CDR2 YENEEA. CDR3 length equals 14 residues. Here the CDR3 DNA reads TGTGCCAGCAGCTTAGTAAGGACAGGCAATGAGCAGTTCTTC. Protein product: CASSLVRTGNEQFF. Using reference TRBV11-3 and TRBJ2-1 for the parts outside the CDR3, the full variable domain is EAGVVQSPRYKIIEKKQPVAFWCNPISGHNTLYWYLQNLGQGPELLIRYENEEAVDDSQLPKDRFSAERLKGVDSTLKIQPAELGDSAVYLCASSLVRTGNEQFFGPGTRLTVL.

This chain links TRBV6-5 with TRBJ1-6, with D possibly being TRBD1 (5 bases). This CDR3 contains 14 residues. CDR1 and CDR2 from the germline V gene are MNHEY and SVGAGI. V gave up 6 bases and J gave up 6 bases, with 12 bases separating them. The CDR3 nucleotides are TGTGCCAGCAGGACCGACAGCTCTAATTCACCCCTCCACTTT. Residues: CASRTDSSNSPLHF.

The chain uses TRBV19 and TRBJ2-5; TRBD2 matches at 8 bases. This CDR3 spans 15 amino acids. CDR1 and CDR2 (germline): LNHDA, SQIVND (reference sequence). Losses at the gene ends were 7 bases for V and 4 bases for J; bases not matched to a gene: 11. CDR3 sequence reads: CASNSGTRGGETQYF. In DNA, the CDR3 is TGTGCCAGTAATTCCGGGACTAGAGGCGGAGAGACCCAGTACTTC.

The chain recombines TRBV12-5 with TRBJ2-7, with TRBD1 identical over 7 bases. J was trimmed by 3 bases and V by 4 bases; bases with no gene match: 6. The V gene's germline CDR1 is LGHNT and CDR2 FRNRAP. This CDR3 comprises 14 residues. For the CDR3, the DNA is TGTGCTAGTGGTTCTCCCGGGACAGTCTACGAGCAGTACTTC. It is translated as CASGSPGTVYEQYF.

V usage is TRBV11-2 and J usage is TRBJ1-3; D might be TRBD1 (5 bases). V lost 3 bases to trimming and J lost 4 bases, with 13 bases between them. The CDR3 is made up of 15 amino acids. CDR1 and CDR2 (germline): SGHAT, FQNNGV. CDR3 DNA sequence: TGTGCCAGCAGCTTTAGGGGCCAGAGGGGAAACACCATATATTTT. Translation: CASSFRGQRGNTIYF.

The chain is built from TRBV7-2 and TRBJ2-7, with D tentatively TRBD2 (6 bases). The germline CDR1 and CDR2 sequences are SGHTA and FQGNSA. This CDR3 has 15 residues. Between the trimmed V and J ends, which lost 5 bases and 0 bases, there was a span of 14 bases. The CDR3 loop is CASSRRDLRSYEQYV. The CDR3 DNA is TGTGCCAGCAGCAGGCGGGACTTACGCTCCTACGAGCAGTACGTC.

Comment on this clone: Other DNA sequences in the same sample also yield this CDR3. The CDR3 spells CASSLGDRNTEAFF. In DNA, the CDR3 is TGTGCCAGCAGCTTGGGAGATCGAAACACTGAAGCTTTCTTT. The V and J genes are TRBV5-6 and TRBJ1-1, with D hard to call. The germline gives CDR1 SGHDT, CDR2 YYEEEE. V lost 0 bases, J lost 2 bases, and 8 bases lay in between. The CDR3 runs to 14 residues.

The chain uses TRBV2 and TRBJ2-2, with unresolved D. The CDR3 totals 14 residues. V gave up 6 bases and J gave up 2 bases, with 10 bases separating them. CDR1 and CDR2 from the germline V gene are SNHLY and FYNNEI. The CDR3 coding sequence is TGTGCCAGCAGCCTCAGTTTTAACACCGGGGAGCTGTTTTTT. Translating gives CASSLSFNTGELFF.